A single sample is the source of the 13 T cell receptor beta chains below, sequenced in a study of beta chain features in type 1 diabetes. Their cognate antigens are unknown. Reverse transcribing all isolated RNA meant expressed TCRB transcripts were sequenced. The repertoire was sequenced with immunoSEQ multiplex PCR; TCRdb's copy has only in-frame clones and lacks some. The table lists roughly 730,000 clones, about an eighth of them singletons. Study-wide findings and caveats: Patients with Type 1 diabetes showed moderately but significantly shorter TCRB CDR3s in all four CD4+ subsets.

Sequences were obtained from naive CD4+ T cells from blood. These receptors were obtained from a man in his late teens or twenties with type 1 diabetes.

The chain combines TRBV11-3 with TRBJ1-2; TRBD1 matches at 7 bases. V dropped 5 bases and J dropped 4; count of bases not matched to a gene: 4. The CDR3 sequence is 13 residues long. Germline V CDR1 and CDR2: SGHNT, YENEEA. CDR3 bases: TGTGCCAGCAGCCCGACAGGGACCTATGGCTACACCTTC. Protein sequence: CASSPTGTYGYTF.

The chain carries TRBV25-1 and TRBJ2-1, with D perhaps TRBD1 (5 bases). This CDR3 has 13 amino acids. Trimming removed 3 bases from V and 9 bases from J, with 12 bases in between. Germline CDR1 MGHDK, CDR2 SYGVNS. The CDR3 spells CASSDGHGSEQFF. Written as DNA, the CDR3 is TGTGCCAGCAGTGACGGACATGGCAGTGAGCAGTTCTTC.

This clone has just a few counts. The chain employs TRBV9 and TRBJ2-1; D is unclear. V lost 0 bases and J 2 bases, leaving 12 bases between the germline ends. The CDR3 spans 16 residues. Germline assignment: CDR1 SGDLS and CDR2 YYNGEE. The CDR3 protein is CASSVDIRSPYNEQFF. CDR3 nucleotide sequence: TGTGCCAGCAGCGTAGACATCCGCAGCCCCTACAATGAGCAGTTCTTC.

V gene TRBV6-5 combines with J gene TRBJ2-2; no clear D gene. The CDR3 runs 13 residues. CDR1 MNHEY and CDR2 SVGAGI come from the germline V gene. V dropped 2 bases and J dropped 5 bases, with 6 bases sitting between them. CDR3: CASSYAVTGELFF. CDR3 bases: TGTGCCAGCAGTTACGCAGTTACCGGGGAGCTGTTTTTT.

This clone was observed a few times. The rearrangement joins TRBV5-1 to TRBJ1-5; D is possibly TRBD1 (6 bases). This CDR3 comprises 15 residues. Trimming left V 0 bases short and J 4 bases short, with 11 bases between. Germline V lookup: CDR1 SGHRS, CDR2 YFSETQ. Here the CDR3 DNA reads TGCGCCAGCAGCTTGGACAGGGCTCTAAATCAGCCCCAGCATTTT. Amino acid sequence: CASSLDRALNQPQHF. Variable domain in full (rest from reference TRBV5-1 and TRBJ1-5): KAGVTQTPRYLIKTRGQQVTLSCSPISGHRSVSWYQQTPGQGLQFLFEYFSETQRNKGNFPGRFSGRQFSNSRSEMNVSTLELGDSALYLCASSLDRALNQPQHFGDGTRLSIL.

The chain has TRBV2 and TRBJ2-1; TRBD2 agrees at 13 bases. With 4 bases clipped from V and 15 bases from J, the junction kept 6 bases outside the gene matches. There are 13 residues in the CDR3. CDR1 SNHLY and CDR2 FYNNEI come from the germline V gene. CDR3 sequence (DNA): TGTGCCAGCAGTGGGACTAGCGGGGGCCGGCTGTTCTTC. It yields the protein CASSGTSGGRLFF.

This clone appeared a few times. The V gene is TRBV7-2, the J gene TRBJ2-3; unclear D gene. Germline V gene lookup returns CDR1 SGHTA and CDR2 FQGNSA. This CDR3 region has 16 residues. V lost 5 bases, J lost 1 base, and 16 bases lay in between. The CDR3 DNA reads TGTGCCAGCAGCCTTAATCGGGCTGATCGCACAGATACGCAGTATTTT. This sequence encodes CASSLNRADRTDTQYF.

There are a few counts of this clone. The chain couples TRBV6-5 to TRBJ2-1; D possibly matches TRBD1 or TRBD2 (5 bases each). Per germline, CDR1 MNHEY and CDR2 SVGAGI. The V end was cut by 6 bases, the J end by 1 base, with 13 bases between. The CDR3 has 15 amino acids. The CDR3 bases are TGTGCCAGCAGCCCACCCTGGGGGTCCTACAATGAGCAGTTCTTC. Translating it yields CASSPPWGSYNEQFF.

Of note for this clone: One end of the junction does not line up with germline, which may come from a read error. The chain uses TRBV6-5 and TRBJ1-2; D call uncertain. CDR3 length: 14 amino acids. CDR1 is MNHEY, CDR2 SVGAGI, per germline. The CDR3: CASSYSWQDYSYTF. The CDR3 nucleotides read TGTGCCAGCAGTTACTCGTGGCAGGACTATAGCTACACCTTC.

The chain carries TRBV28 and TRBJ1-6, with unresolved D. The V gene's germline CDR1 is MDHEN and CDR2 SYDVKM. CDR3 length: 15 residues. Trimming cost V 2 bases and J 10 bases, with 15 bases left between them. The CDR3 region is CASSLGPGRESPLHF. CDR3 coding DNA: TGTGCCAGCAGTTTAGGCCCTGGTAGAGAATCACCCCTCCACTTT.

The CDR3 sequence is CASSPTARGNEQFF. The CDR3 DNA is TGTGCCAGCAGTCCCACAGCGAGGGGGAATGAGCAGTTCTTC. This rearrangement joins TRBV6-6 to TRBJ2-1; TRBD1 is a possible D gene (6 bases). The CDR3 covers 14 residues. Trimming left V 5 bases short and J 7 bases short, with 15 bases between. Germline assignment: CDR1 MNHNY and CDR2 SVGAGI (reference sequence).

This clone turned up a few times. V and J are TRBV19 and TRBJ1-1; D remains ambiguous. The CDR3 loop spans 14 amino acids. The germline V and J ends were trimmed by 3 bases and 6 bases, with 14 bases remaining between them. The germline V gene encodes CDR1 LNHDA and CDR2 SQIVND (reference sequence). Written as DNA, the CDR3 is TGTGCCAGTAGTATGGCCACGTCTGGCGCTGAAGCTTTCTTT. The encoded protein is CASSMATSGAEAFF.

A few counts support this clone. This chain links TRBV28 with TRBJ2-1; TRBD2 is a possible D gene (5 bases). Germline loops: CDR1 MDHEN, CDR2 SYDVKM. V was shortened by 3 bases and J by 0 bases, with 9 bases between the two germline ends. The CDR3 is 15 amino acids. CDR3 amino acids: CASSLASSSYNEQFF. In DNA, the CDR3 is TGTGCCAGCAGTTTGGCTAGCAGCTCCTACAATGAGCAGTTCTTC.